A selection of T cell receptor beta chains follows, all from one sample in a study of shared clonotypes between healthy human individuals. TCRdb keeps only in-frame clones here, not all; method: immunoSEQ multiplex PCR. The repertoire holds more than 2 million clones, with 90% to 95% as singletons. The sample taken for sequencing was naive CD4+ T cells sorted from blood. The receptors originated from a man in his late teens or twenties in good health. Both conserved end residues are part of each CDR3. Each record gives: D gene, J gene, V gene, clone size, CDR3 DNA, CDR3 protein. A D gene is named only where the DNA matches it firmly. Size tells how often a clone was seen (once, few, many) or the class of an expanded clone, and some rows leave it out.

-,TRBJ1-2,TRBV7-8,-,TGTGCCAGCAGCTTAAGTCACACAGCGGGGCGAGGCTACACCTTC,CASSLSHTAGRGYTF
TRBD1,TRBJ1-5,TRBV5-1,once,TGCGCCAGCAGCAAAGGACAGGGGAGCAATCAGCCCCAGCATTTT,CASSKGQGSNQPQHF
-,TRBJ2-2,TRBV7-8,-,TGTGCCAGCAGCTTAGGTATCGGGGAGCTGTTTTTT,CASSLGIGELFF
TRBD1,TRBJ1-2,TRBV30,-,TGTGCCTGGAATCCAGGGGGTGCCTATGGCTACACCTTC,CAWNPGGAYGYTF
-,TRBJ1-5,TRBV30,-,TGTGCCTGGAGTGCAACGGGCAATCAGCCCCAGCATTTT,CAWSATGNQPQHF
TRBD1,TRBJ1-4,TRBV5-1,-,TGCGCCAGCAGCACCTCGGGACAGGGCTATGAAAAACTGTTTTTT,CASSTSGQGYEKLFF
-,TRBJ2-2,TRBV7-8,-,TGTGCCAGCAGCTCCCGGGACATCTATAACGGGGAGCTGTTTTTT,CASSSRDIYNGELFF
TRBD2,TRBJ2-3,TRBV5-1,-,TGCGCCAGCAGTCGTGGGACTAGCGGGAGTGTTACAGATACGCAGTATTTT,CASSRGTSGSVTDTQYF
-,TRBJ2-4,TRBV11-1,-,TGTGCCAGCAGCTTTGGTACAATAGCCAAAAACATTCAGTACTTC,CASSFGTIAKNIQYF
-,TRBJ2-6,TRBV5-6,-,TGTGCCAGCAGCTGGCAATTCTTAGGTGGGGCCAACGTCCTGACTTTC,CASSWQFLGGANVLTF
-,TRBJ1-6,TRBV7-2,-,TGTGCCAGCAGCTCCCAGGGAACTGGGGATTCACCCCTCCACTTT,CASSSQGTGDSPLHF
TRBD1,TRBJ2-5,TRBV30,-,TGTGCCTGGAGTCGGACAGGGAAACGTGCGGAGACCCAGTACTTC,CAWSRTGKRAETQYF
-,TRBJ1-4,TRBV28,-,TGTGCCAGCAGTTTGGCGCCTGAAAAACTGTTTTTT,CASSLAPEKLFF
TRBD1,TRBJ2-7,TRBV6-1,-,TGTGCCAGCAGTGCCCGGGACAGGCTCTACGAGCAGTACTTC,CASSARDRLYEQYF
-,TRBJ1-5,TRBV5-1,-,TGCGCCAGCAGCTTGGGGTCCGGGGCAGGTCAGCCCCAGCATTTT,CASSLGSGAGQPQHF
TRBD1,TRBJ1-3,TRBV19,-,TGTGCCAGTTCACCGGGACAGAGAAACACCATATATTTT,CASSPGQRNTIYF
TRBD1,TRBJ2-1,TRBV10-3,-,TGTGCCATCAGTGAGACAGGGGGCGCGAACAATGAGCAGTTCTTC,CAISETGGANNEQFF
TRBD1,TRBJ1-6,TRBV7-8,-,TGTGCCGCAAAAGCCGGGGACAGCCTTAATTCACCCCTCCACTTT,CAAKAGDSLNSPLHF
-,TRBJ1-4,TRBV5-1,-,TGCGCCAGCAGCCTCTCAGACGGCTACCAAAATGAAAAACTGTTTTTT,CASSLSDGYQNEKLFF
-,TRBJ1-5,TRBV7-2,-,TGTGCCAGCAGCTTAAGAGGGGGATTCAATCAGCCCCAGCATTTT,CASSLRGGFNQPQHF
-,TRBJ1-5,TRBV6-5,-,TGTGCCAGCAGCCTAGCATATAGCAATCAGCCCCAGCATTTT,CASSLAYSNQPQHF
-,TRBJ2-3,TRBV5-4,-,TGTGCCAGCAGCCCCGATGGCCCAGCTAGCACAGATACGCAGTATTTT,CASSPDGPASTDTQYF
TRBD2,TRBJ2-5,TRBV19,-,TGTGCCAGTAGTATTCAGCTAGCGGGAGGAGGAGAGACCCAGTACTTC,CASSIQLAGGGETQYF
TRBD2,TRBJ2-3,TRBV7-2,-,TGTGCCAGCAGCTTCGCGGGACTAGACTCGGATACGCAGTATTTT,CASSFAGLDSDTQYF
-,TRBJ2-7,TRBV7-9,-,TGTGCCAGCAGCATTCAGGGGATCTCCTACGAGCAGTACTTC,CASSIQGISYEQYF
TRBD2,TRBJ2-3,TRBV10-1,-,TGCGCCAGCAGTGAGGCGGGGGGGCGCGCGGCAGATACGCAGTATTTT,CASSEAGGRAADTQYF
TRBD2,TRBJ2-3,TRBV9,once,TGTGCCAGCAGCCAGCTCGCGGGAGGGACAGATACGCAGTATTTT,CASSQLAGGTDTQYF
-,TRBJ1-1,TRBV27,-,TGTGCCAGCAGAGAACAGGGTAGAATCACTGAAGCTTTCTTT,CASREQGRITEAFF